This is a list of T cell receptor beta chains from one sample in a study of vaccination and CD4 T cells after COVID-19. TCRdb re-called the PCR reads with MiXCR, one entry per CDR3 protein. This sample has 20,000 to 25,000 distinct CDR3 sequences, with around 50% found just once. Antigen specificity for these receptors is unknown. Material for sequencing was CD4+ T cells from blood, cultured in vitro. These receptors were taken from a human donor who had recovered from COVID-19. Each CDR3 is given with its conserved first and last residue. Each record gives: J gene, D gene, clone size, V gene, CDR3 length, CDR3 DNA, CDR3 protein. D genes are given only for firm matches. The size entry is marked missing in some rows and otherwise reads once, few, many or a size class.

>TRBJ1-4|NA|NA|TRBV7-2|14
TGTGCCAGCAGCCCAGGGTGGGGGGGGGAAAAACTGTTTTTT
CASSPGWGGEKLFF
>TRBJ1-1|NA|NA|TRBV7-3|13
TGTGCCAGCAGCCTACAGGGAGGAGTCGAAGCTTTCTTT
CASSLQGGVEAFF
>TRBJ1-1|TRBD1|few|TRBV19|17
TGTGCCAGTTTACCACTCTATTTAGGGACAGAGAACACTGAAGCTTTCTTT
CASLPLYLGTENTEAFF
>TRBJ2-1|NA|NA|TRBV7-2|11
TGTGCCAGCAGCTCGCAGGGTGCGCAGTTCTTC
CASSSQGAQFF
>TRBJ1-2|NA|few|TRBV6-1|13
TGTGCCAGCAGTCCCCTAGAGAGCTTAGGCTACACCTTC
CASSPLESLGYTF
>TRBJ1-4|TRBD1|NA|TRBV30|16
TGTGCCTGGGGGGGACCAACAGGGGGCGGTAATGAAAAACTGTTTTTT
CAWGGPTGGGNEKLFF
>TRBJ1-1|NA|NA|TRBV4-2|14
TGTGCCAGCAGCCAAGAGGGCAGAGGCACTGAAGCTTTCTTT
CASSQEGRGTEAFF
>TRBJ1-1|TRBD1|few|TRBV7-9|14
TGTGCCAGCATAACAGGGGGCGAGAACACTGAAGCTTTCTTT
CASITGGENTEAFF
>TRBJ1-4|NA|NA|TRBV6-5|13
TGTGCCAGCAGTTACGACACTTCCGAAAAACTGTTTTTT
CASSYDTSEKLFF
>TRBJ2-1|TRBD2|NA|TRBV19|19
TGTGCCAGTAGTACGTCGATCAGACTAGCGGGAGGGCGCTACAATGAGCAGTTCTTC
CASSTSIRLAGGRYNEQFF
>TRBJ1-2|NA|NA|TRBV12-3/TRBV12-4|14
TGTGCCAGCAGTATCGGGACGGCGAACTATGGCTACACCTTC
CASSIGTANYGYTF
>TRBJ2-5|NA|few|TRBV7-3|15
TGTGCCAGCAGCTTAGCTCCAGGGATCTGGGAGACCCAGTACTTC
CASSLAPGIWETQYF
>TRBJ1-2|NA|few|TRBV5-1|13
TGCGCCAGCAGCCAAGGACGGGACTATGGCTACACCTTC
CASSQGRDYGYTF
>TRBJ2-7|NA|NA|TRBV1|17
TGCACCAGCACCGGAAAAAATGACTTAAACTTACTCTACGAGCAGTACTTC
CTSTGKNDLNLLYEQYF
>TRBJ2-5|TRBD2|NA|TRBV20-1|14
TGCAGTGCTAGATCCAGGACGGGGGGAGAGACCCAGTACTTC
CSARSRTGGETQYF
>TRBJ2-7|TRBD2|NA|TRBV6-5|16
TGTGCCAGCAGTTCAGCGGGAGTGAATTACCCCAACGAGCAGTACTTC
CASSSAGVNYPNEQYF
>TRBJ1-5|TRBD1|NA|TRBV4-3|16
TGCGCCAGCAGCCATGGGACAGGCGATAGCAATCAGCCCCAGCATTTT
CASSHGTGDSNQPQHF
>TRBJ1-5|NA|NA|TRBV28|12
TGTGCCAGCAGCCAAAGGTATCAGCCCCAGCATTTT
CASSQRYQPQHF
>TRBJ2-3|NA|NA|TRBV6-5|15
TGTGCCAGCAGTTTCACGACCGACGGGACAGATACGCAGTATTTT
CASSFTTDGTDTQYF
>TRBJ2-5|NA|NA|TRBV5-1|13
TGCGCCAGCAGCCGGGACAACCAAGAGACCCAGTACTTC
CASSRDNQETQYF
>TRBJ1-1|NA|NA|TRBV7-2|13
TGTGCCAGCACCATGACGGAAAACACTGAAGCTTTCTTT
CASTMTENTEAFF
>TRBJ1-5|NA|NA|TRBV6-5|15
TGTGCCAGCAGTTACAGCGGGGATGGGTATCAGCCCCAGCATTTT
CASSYSGDGYQPQHF
>TRBJ2-3|NA|NA|TRBV12-3/TRBV12-4|16
TGTGCCAGCAGTTTATACGTGGGAGGTTACACAGATACGCAGTATTTT
CASSLYVGGYTDTQYF
>TRBJ1-1|NA|NA|TRBV18|14
TGTGCCAGCTCACCACCAAGCCTTAACACTGAAGCTTTCTTT
CASSPPSLNTEAFF
>TRBJ1-2|TRBD1|few|TRBV5-4|14
TGTGCCAGCGGAAGACAGGGGAGAGACTATGGCTACACCTTC
CASGRQGRDYGYTF
>TRBJ1-5|NA|few|TRBV30|15
TGTGCCTGCGAACCTAGGGGGTCAAACAATCAGCCCCAGCATTTT
CACEPRGSNNQPQHF
>TRBJ2-2|TRBD1|once|TRBV11-3|17
TGTGCCAGCAGCTCCTGGGATCTGACAGGGGATGGCGGGGAGCTGTTTTTT
CASSSWDLTGDGGELFF
>TRBJ1-1|NA|few|TRBV4-3|15
TGCGCCAGCAGCCAAGATTCAGCCAGGTGGACTGAAGCTTTCTTT
CASSQDSARWTEAFF
>TRBJ1-5|NA|NA|TRBV12-3/TRBV12-4|15
TGTGCCAGCGCAAGGAAGGGGATAGGTTTTCAGCCCCAGCATTTT
CASARKGIGFQPQHF
>TRBJ2-7|TRBD2|NA|TRBV7-9|14
TGTGCCAGCAGCTACCTAGCGGGGTCCTACGAGCAGTACTTC
CASSYLAGSYEQYF
>TRBJ2-7|NA|NA|TRBV6-2/TRBV6-3|11
TGTGCCAGCACGGACAGCTACGAGCAGTACTTC
CASTDSYEQYF
>TRBJ2-1|NA|NA|TRBV18|15
TGTGCCAGCTCAGGTGCCATGTCATTGAGTGATGAGCAGTTCTTC
CASSGAMSLSDEQFF
>TRBJ1-5|TRBD1|NA|TRBV27|15
TGTGCCCCCAGGGGGAGCTCATCCCAACATCAGCCCCAGCATTTT
CAPRGSSSQHQPQHF
>TRBJ2-3|NA|NA|TRBV6-5|13
TGTGCCAGCAGTTACCAGGGTAGGGATACGCAGTATTTT
CASSYQGRDTQYF
>TRBJ1-2|TRBD1|NA|TRBV6-1|12
TGTGCCATATACAGGGGGGAGTATGGCTACACCTTC
CAIYRGEYGYTF
>TRBJ1-1|TRBD1|few|TRBV19|12
TGTGCCAGTAGCTTGGACAGGGTGAGAGCTTTCTTT
CASSLDRVRAFF